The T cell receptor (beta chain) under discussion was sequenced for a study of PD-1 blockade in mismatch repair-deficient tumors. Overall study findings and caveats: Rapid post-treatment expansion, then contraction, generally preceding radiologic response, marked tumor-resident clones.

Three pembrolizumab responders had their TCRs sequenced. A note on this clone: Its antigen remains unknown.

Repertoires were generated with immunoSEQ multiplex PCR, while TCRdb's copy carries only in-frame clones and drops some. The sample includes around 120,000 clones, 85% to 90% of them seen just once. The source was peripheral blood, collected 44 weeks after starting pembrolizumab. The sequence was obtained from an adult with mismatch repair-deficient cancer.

CDR3 sequence (DNA): TGTGCCAGCAGCGCAACAGGGGGCAGCGCGAACACTGAAGCTTTCTTT. This sequence encodes CASSATGGSANTEAFF. This sequence joins TRBV9 and TRBJ1-1; 9 positions agree with TRBD1. This CDR3 has 16 residues. Germline lookup yields CDR1 SGDLS and CDR2 YYNGEE. Losses at the gene ends were 3 bases for V and 1 base for J; bases not matched to a gene: 7.